The entry below gives a single T cell receptor (beta chain) sequence along with its context. Its antigen is unknown. Second-dose intervals of approximately 4 or approximately 12 weeks were pooled. The entry originates in a study of T cell responses to AZD1222 COVID-19 vaccine. Overall study results and limits: At baseline, just a handful of AZD1222 recipients tested seropositive. After the peak T cell response, and only then, were repertoires sampled. Donors were chiefly white British, with a greater number of females, and clonal diversity was perhaps underestimated.

Profiling relied on immunoSEQ multiplex PCR, and the TCRdb table lists in-frame clones only, not all of them. The data contain approximately 89,000 clones, approximately 90% of them singletons. CDR1 and CDR2 (germline): SGHAT, FQDESV (reference sequence). The CDR3 has 14 residues. Trimming took 5 bases from V and 8 from J, leaving 18 bases between them. Specimen: peripheral blood, collected 28 days after the second AZD1222 dose. The receptor comes from an adult who received the AZD1222 COVID-19 vaccine. The chain recombines TRBV11-1 with TRBJ1-1; unclear D gene. CDR3 DNA: TGTGCCAGCAGCCCCAGGCAGAAACTAAGAGAAGCTTTCTTT. Protein sequence: CASSPRQKLREAFF.